The present entry profiles one TCR beta chain with its context. No cognate antigen has been identified for it. No base quality values were provided; no much bigger clone lies one nucleotide off. The data derive from a study of CD4 T cells in relation to SARS-CoV-2 and coronaviruses (TCRdb year 2021). Regarding the complete study: Shared crossreactive spike epitopes were mapped to their HLA restriction using patient-derived lymphoblastoid cell lines. The Adaptive Biotechnologies TCR-sequencing kit was used for samples from a few pre-COVID donors and for the naive versus memory experiments, whereas the other data were Illumina-based. A different, Illumina-based TCR-beta assay was used to sequence expansion assays from other donors in the study. At the level of individual TCR clonotypes, the study evaluated whether memory CD4+ T cells crossreact between the spike proteins of SARS-CoV-2 and those of common cold coronaviruses.

What the research found in general, with its limitations: The study was constrained by small numbers of patients and of tested TCRs. Roughly 64% of donors had memory CD4+ clonotypes that crossrecognized SARS-CoV-2 and at least one common cold coronavirus spike. Crossreactivity analysis centred on spike protein, so crossreactivity against other viral proteins was not assessed. Compared with monoreactive clones, crossreactive clones had significantly weaker SARS-CoV-2-driven expansion, a result consistent with antigenic imprinting. Pre-pandemic and post-infection samples were not both contributed by any donor, so tracing of the source of pre-existing responses was limited. Naive versus memory sequencing indicated that memory recall responses, rather than primary responses primed during culture, are detected by the assay.

DNA from uncultured naive and memory CD4+ T cells underwent immunoSEQ TCR-beta sequencing at deep resolution. On the study's bioinformatics: During preprocessing, nonproductive sequences were removed, along with CDR3s that did not begin with C, did not end with F or W, or were shorter than 7 amino acids. Cultured and uncultured naive and memory CD4+ repertoires were searched for CDR3s previously identified as spike- and CEF-reactive. Pairwise Levenshtein distance, computed with the stringdist R package after three terminal residues were trimmed from each end, was used as the measure of CDR3 homology. What TCRdb holds here is the immuneACCESS table cut down to in-frame rearrangements. Part of the clones is not present; checked against another copy, under half of the missing clones reflect an unresolved V gene, and the others are unexplained. The V and J calls and the clone size are those of that table, but D and trimming were determined from the DNA. The sample includes about 65,000 clones, with approximately 87% observed a single time. 1.6% of the sample is held by the ten biggest clonotypes.

The cysteine opens and the phenylalanine closes a CDR3 of 14 amino acids. The CDR3 DNA has 42 bases and is translated from base 1. Trimming costs V 4 bases and J 8 bases, and their ends lie 18 bases apart. CDR1 SGHDT and CDR2 YYEEEE are derived from the germline V gene. CD4+ T cells from unexposed donors were collected before the COVID-19 pandemic (2011-2018). Naive and memory CD4+ T cells were separated from cryopreserved PBMCs by CD4 enrichment followed by EasySep naive CD4+ T cell enrichment. The leukapheresis product used for the unexposed donors was purchased from a commercial source. PBMCs were isolated from leukapheresis product or whole blood by Ficoll-Paque PLUS gradient centrifugation. PBMCs were either cryopreserved at -140°C or used fresh in the expansion assay. The QIAamp Micro DNA Kit was used to extract genomic DNA from the CD4+ T cells.

Recombination linked TRBV5-6 to TRBJ1-2; the D segment could be TRBD1, given 5 matching bases. Source material: memory CD4+ T cells from PBMCs. The label giving this sample's cell subset or site can be read as: memory (non-naive) CD4+ T cells. The TCR was taken from a human donor in good health. The CDR3 region has the sequence CASSPTWSPGGYTF. The DNA sequence follows: TGTGCCAGCAGCCCGACCTGGAGTCCAGGGGGCTACACCTTC.